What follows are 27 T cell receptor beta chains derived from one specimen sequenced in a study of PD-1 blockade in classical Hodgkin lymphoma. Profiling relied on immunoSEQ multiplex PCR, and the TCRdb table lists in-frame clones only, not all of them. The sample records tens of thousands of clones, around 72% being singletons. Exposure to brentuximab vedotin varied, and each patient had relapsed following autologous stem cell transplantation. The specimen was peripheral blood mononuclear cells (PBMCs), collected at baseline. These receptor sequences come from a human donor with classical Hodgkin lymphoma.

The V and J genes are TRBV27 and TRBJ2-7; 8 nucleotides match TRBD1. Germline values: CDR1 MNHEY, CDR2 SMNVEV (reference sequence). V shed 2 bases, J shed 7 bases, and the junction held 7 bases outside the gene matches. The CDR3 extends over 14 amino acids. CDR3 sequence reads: CASSLLRGPGEQYF. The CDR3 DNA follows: TGTGCCAGCAGTTTACTCAGGGGGCCAGGGGAGCAGTACTTC.

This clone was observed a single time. The CDR3, as DNA: TGTGCCAGCAGTTGGGACAGCTTAGAGACCCAGTACTTC. Amino acid sequence: CASSWDSLETQYF. The chain recombines TRBV27 with TRBJ2-5, with 7 bases that match TRBD1. The length of the CDR3 is 13 residues. V lost 4 bases and J lost 4; bases outside the gene matches: 3. The V gene's germline CDR1 is MNHEY and CDR2 SMNVEV (reference sequence).

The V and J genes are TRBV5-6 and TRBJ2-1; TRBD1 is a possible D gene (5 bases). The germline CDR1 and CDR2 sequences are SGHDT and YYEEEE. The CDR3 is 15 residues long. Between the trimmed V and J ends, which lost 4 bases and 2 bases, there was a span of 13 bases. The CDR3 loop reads CASSLGPSPYNEQFF. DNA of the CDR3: TGTGCCAGCAGCCTGGGGCCTTCCCCCTACAATGAGCAGTTCTTC. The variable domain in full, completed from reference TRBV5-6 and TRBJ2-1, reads DAGVTQSPTHLIKTRGQQVTLRCSPKSGHDTVSWYQQALGQGPQFIFQYYEEEERQRGNFPDRFSGHQFPNYSSELNVNALLLGDSALYLCASSLGPSPYNEQFFGPGTRLTVL.

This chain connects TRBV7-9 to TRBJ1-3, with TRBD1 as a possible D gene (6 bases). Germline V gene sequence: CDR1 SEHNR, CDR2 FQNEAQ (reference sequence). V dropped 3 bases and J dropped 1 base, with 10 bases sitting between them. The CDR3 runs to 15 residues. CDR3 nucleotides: TGTGCCAGCAGCTTCGGGGGGCAATCTGGAAACACCATATATTTT. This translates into CASSFGGQSGNTIYF.

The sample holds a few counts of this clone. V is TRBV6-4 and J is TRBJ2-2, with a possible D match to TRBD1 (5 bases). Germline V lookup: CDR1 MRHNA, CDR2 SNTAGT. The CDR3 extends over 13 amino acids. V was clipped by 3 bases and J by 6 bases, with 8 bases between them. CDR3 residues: CASSEQGSGELFF. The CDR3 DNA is TGTGCCAGCAGTGAGCAGGGATCCGGGGAGCTGTTTTTT.

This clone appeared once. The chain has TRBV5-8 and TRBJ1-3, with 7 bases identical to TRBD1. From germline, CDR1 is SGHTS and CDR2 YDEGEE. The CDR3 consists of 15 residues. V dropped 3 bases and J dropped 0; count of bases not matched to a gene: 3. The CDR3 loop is CASSSQGSSGNTIYF. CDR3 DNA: TGTGCCAGCAGCTCACAGGGGTCCTCTGGAAACACCATATATTTT.

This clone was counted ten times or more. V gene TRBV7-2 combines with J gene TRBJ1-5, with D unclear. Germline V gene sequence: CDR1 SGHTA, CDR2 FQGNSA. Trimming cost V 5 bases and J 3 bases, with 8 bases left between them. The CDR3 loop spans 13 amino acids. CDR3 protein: CASSPRFNQPQHF. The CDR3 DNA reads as TGTGCCAGCAGCCCCCGGTTCAATCAGCCCCAGCATTTT.

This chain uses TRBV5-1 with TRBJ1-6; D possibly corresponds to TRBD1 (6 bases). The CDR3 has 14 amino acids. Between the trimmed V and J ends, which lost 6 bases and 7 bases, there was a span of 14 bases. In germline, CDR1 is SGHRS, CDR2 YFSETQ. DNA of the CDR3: TGCGCCAGCACCTGGGGGGGCGAGAATTCACCCCTCCACTTT. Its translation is CASTWGGENSPLHF.

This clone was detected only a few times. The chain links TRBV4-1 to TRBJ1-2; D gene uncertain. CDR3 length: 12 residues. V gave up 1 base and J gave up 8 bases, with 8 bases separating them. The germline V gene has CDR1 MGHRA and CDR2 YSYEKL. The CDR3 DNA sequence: TGCGCCAGCAGCCAAGGGTCAAGGGGCTACACCTTC. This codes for CASSQGSRGYTF.

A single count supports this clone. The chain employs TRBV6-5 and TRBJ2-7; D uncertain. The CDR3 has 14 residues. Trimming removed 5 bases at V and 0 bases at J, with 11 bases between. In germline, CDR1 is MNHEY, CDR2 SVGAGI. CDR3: CASSEWGSSYEQYF. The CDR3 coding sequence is TGTGCCAGCAGTGAATGGGGTAGCTCCTACGAGCAGTACTTC.

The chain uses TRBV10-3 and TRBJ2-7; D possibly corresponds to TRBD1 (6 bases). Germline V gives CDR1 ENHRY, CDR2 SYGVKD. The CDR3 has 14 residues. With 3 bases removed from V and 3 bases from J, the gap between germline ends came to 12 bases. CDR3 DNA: TGTGCCATCAGTGATTACCGGGACAACTACGAGCAGTACTTC. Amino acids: CAISDYRDNYEQYF.

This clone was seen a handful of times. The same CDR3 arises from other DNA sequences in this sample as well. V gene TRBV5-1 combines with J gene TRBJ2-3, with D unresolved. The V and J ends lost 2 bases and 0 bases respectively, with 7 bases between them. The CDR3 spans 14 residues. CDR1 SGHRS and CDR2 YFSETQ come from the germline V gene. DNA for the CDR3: TGCGCCAGCAGCTTCGGGCAGAGCACAGATACGCAGTATTTT. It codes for CASSFGQSTDTQYF.

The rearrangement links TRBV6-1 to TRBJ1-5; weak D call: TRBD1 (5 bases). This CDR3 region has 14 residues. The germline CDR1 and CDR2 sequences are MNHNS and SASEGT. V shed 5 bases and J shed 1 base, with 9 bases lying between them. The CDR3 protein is CASSPTASNQPQHF. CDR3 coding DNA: TGTGCCAGCAGTCCGACAGCAAGCAATCAGCCCCAGCATTTT.

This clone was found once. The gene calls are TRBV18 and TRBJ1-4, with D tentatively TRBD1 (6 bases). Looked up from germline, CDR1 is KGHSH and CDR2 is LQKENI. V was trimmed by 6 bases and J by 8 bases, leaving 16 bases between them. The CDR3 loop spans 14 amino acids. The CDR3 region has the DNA TGTGCCAGCTCTCCCGGCGGGGGACAAGAAAAACTGTTTTTT. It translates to CASSPGGGQEKLFF.

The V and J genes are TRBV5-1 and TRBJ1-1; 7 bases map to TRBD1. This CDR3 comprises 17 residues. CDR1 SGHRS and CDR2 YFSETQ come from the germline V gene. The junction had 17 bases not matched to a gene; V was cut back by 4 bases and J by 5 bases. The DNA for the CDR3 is TGCGCCAGCAGCCCCACACCAAGACAGGGAGGGTATACTGAAGCTTTCTTT. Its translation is CASSPTPRQGGYTEAFF.

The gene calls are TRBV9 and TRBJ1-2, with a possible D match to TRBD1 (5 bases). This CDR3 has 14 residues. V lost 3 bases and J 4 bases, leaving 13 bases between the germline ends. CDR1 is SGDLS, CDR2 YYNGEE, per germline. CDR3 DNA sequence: TGTGCCAGCAGCGGCTTACGGGGGACCTATGGCTACACCTTC. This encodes CASSGLRGTYGYTF. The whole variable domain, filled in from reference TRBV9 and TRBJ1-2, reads DSGVTQTPKHLITATGQRVTLRCSPRSGDLSVYWYQQSLDQGLQFLIQYYNGEERAKGNILERFSAQQFPDLHSELNLSSLELGDSALYFCASSGLRGTYGYTFGSGTRLTVV.

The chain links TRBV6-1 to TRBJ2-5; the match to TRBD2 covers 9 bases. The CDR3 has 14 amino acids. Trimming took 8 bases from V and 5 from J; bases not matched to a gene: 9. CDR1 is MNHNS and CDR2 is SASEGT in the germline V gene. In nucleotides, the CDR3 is TGTGCCAGCGCCACTAGCGGGCGAGTGGAGACCCAGTACTTC. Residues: CASATSGRVETQYF.

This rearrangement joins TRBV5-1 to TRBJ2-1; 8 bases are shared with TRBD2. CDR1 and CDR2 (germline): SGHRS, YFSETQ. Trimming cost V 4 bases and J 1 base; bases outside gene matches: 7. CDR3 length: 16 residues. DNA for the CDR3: TGCGCCAGCAGCGGGTGGGTAGCGGGGTCCTACAATGAGCAGTTCTTC. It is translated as CASSGWVAGSYNEQFF.

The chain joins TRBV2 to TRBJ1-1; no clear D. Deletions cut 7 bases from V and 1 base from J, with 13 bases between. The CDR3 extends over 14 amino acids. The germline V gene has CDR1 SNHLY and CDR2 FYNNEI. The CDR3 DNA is TGTGCCAGCACCGCGGCCCGGCGGAACACTGAAGCTTTCTTT. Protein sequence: CASTAARRNTEAFF.

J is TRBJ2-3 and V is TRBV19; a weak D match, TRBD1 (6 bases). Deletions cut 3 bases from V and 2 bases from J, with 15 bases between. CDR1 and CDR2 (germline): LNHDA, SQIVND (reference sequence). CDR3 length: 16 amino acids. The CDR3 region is CASSMKGHLITDTQYF. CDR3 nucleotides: TGTGCCAGTAGTATGAAGGGACATCTAATCACAGATACGCAGTATTTT. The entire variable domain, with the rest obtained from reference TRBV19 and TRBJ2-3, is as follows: DGGITQSPKYLFRKEGQNVTLSCEQNLNHDAMYWYRQDPGQGLRLIYYSQIVNDFQKGDIAEGYSVSREKKESFPLTVTSAQKNPTAFYLCASSMKGHLITDTQYFGPGTRLTVL.

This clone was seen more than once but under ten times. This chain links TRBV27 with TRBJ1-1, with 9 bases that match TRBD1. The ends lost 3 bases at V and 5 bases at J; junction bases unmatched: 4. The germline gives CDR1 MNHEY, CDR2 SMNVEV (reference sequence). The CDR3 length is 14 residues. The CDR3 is CASSFRGTGTEAFF. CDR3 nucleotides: TGTGCCAGCAGTTTTCGTGGGACAGGGACTGAAGCTTTCTTT.

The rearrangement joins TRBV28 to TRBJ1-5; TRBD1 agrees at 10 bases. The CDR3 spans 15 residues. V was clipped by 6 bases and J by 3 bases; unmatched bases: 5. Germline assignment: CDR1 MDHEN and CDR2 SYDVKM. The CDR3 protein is CASSLDRGLNQPQHF. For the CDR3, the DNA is TGTGCCAGCAGCCTCGACAGGGGGCTCAATCAGCCCCAGCATTTT.

CDR3 loop: CASSYQTGYGYTF. The DNA of the CDR3 is TGTGCCAGCAGTTATCAGACAGGCTATGGCTACACCTTC. The chain carries TRBV6-6 and TRBJ1-2, with D possibly matching TRBD1 (6 bases). Trimming took off 3 bases at V and 4 bases at J, with 9 bases between the two ends. This CDR3 has 13 residues. Germline V gene sequence: CDR1 MNHNY, CDR2 SVGAGI (reference sequence).

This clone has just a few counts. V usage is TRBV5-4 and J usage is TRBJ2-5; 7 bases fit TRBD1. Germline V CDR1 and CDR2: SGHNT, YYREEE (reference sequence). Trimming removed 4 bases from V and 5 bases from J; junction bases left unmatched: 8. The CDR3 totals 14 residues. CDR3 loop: CASSGYRGGETQYF. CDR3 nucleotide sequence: TGTGCCAGCAGCGGATACAGGGGTGGGGAGACCCAGTACTTC.

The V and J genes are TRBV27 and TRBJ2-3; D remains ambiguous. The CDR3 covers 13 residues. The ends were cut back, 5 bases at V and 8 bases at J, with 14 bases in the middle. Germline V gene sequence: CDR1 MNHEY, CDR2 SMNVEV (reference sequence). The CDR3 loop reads CASSPYWTGTQYF. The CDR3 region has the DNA TGTGCCAGCAGTCCCTATTGGACGGGTACGCAGTATTTT.

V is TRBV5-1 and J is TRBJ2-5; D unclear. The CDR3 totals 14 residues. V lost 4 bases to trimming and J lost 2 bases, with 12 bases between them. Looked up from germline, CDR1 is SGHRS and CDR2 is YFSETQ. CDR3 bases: TGCGCCAGCAGCCTTACCGGACCACAAGAGACCCAGTACTTC. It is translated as CASSLTGPQETQYF.

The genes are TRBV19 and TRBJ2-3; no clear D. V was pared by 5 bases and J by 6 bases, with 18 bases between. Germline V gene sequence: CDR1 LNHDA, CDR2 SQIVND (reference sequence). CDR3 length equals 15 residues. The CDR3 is CASSQPGPTRDTQYF. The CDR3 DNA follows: TGTGCCAGTAGTCAACCGGGCCCTACCAGGGATACGCAGTATTTT. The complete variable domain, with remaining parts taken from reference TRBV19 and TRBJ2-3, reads DGGITQSPKYLFRKEGQNVTLSCEQNLNHDAMYWYRQDPGQGLRLIYYSQIVNDFQKGDIAEGYSVSREKKESFPLTVTSAQKNPTAFYLCASSQPGPTRDTQYFGPGTRLTVL.